The 21 T cell receptor beta chains below come from one sample, sequenced in a study of PD-1 blockade in classical Hodgkin lymphoma (dated by TCRdb to about 2020). According to the study, the label for this sample's time point signals: cycle 2 day 1 (C2D1) of nivolumab. Every trial patient had relapsed after autologous stem cell transplantation, and cohorts A, B and C differed in prior brentuximab vedotin exposure. The protocol used for the library was the immunoSEQ multiplex PCR assay. In TCRdb, the immuneACCESS table is reduced to in-frame sequences with V and J assigned. These tables do not hold every clone; where another copy was compared, an unresolved V gene accounts for under half, and the others remain unexplained. This sample lists 14,000 to 15,000 clones; approximately 82% were detected once. The top ten clonotypes cover almost 25% of the sample. Sequencing used peripheral blood mononuclear cells (PBMCs), obtained before the second cycle of nivolumab. The receptors were sampled from a human donor with classical Hodgkin lymphoma.

This chain links TRBV7-9 with TRBJ1-6, with 8 bases lining up with TRBD1. The CDR3 loop spans 15 amino acids. From germline, CDR1 is SEHNR and CDR2 FQNEAQ (reference sequence). The V segment lost 4 bases and the J segment 7 bases; nucleotides outside the gene matches: 6. The CDR3 DNA is TGTGCCAGCAGCTCGCTTGGGACAGGCAATTCACCCCTCCACTTT. This gives the protein CASSSLGTGNSPLHF. The complete variable domain, with remaining parts taken from reference TRBV7-9 and TRBJ1-6, reads DTGVSQNPRHKITKRGQNVTFRCDPISEHNRLYWYRQTLGQGPEFLTYFQNEAQLEKSRLLSDRFSAERPKGSFSTLEIQRTEQGDSAMYLCASSSLGTGNSPLHFGNGTRLTVT.

This clone was seen just once. The rearrangement links TRBV2 to TRBJ1-1; no definite D call. Germline-derived CDR1 and CDR2 are SNHLY and FYNNEI. Trimming stripped 5 bases from V and 7 bases from J, with 8 bases between. CDR3 length: 11 residues. Written as DNA, the CDR3 is TGTGCCAGCAGTCCGGGATATGAAGCTTTCTTT. Amino acid sequence: CASSPGYEAFF.

This chain uses TRBV29-1 with TRBJ2-3; TRBD1 might be the D (6 bases). The ends were cut back, 3 bases at V and 3 bases at J, with 10 bases in the middle. The CDR3 totals 13 residues. Germline V CDR1 and CDR2: SQVTM, ANQGSEA. The CDR3 DNA sequence: TGCAGCGTTGATCCAGGGGCAACAGATACGCAGTATTTT. This encodes CSVDPGATDTQYF.

The chain has TRBV4-3 and TRBJ1-2; D not resolved. The CDR3 is made up of 16 amino acids. V lost 0 bases to trimming and J lost 0 bases, with 11 bases between them. Germline CDR1 and CDR2: LGHNA and YSLEER. The CDR3 DNA follows: TGCGCCAGCAGCCAAGATCTGGCGGACGCTAACTATGGCTACACCTTC. Translating it yields CASSQDLADANYGYTF.

The chain couples TRBV6-5 to TRBJ1-1, with D possibly TRBD1 on 6 matching bases. Germline CDR1 is MNHEY and CDR2 is SVGAGI. CDR3 length: 15 residues. V lost 5 bases to trimming and J lost 3 bases, with 16 bases between them. The CDR3 bases are TGTGCCAGCAGTCCTCTACAGGGAGGGGACACTGAAGCTTTCTTT. As protein: CASSPLQGGDTEAFF.

As concerns this clone: The same CDR3 arises from other DNA sequences in this sample as well. The chain links TRBV19 to TRBJ1-2; D is undetermined. V gave up 3 bases and J gave up 5 bases, with 13 bases separating them. This CDR3 has 14 amino acids. The germline gives CDR1 LNHDA, CDR2 SQIVND (reference sequence). This CDR3 is CASSIAQVGYGYTF. The CDR3 bases are TGTGCCAGTAGTATTGCGCAAGTAGGTTATGGCTACACCTTC. Using reference TRBV19 and TRBJ1-2 for the parts outside the CDR3, the full variable domain is DGGITQSPKYLFRKEGQNVTLSCEQNLNHDAMYWYRQDPGQGLRLIYYSQIVNDFQKGDIAEGYSVSREKKESFPLTVTSAQKNPTAFYLCASSIAQVGYGYTFGSGTRLTVV.

Only a few counts were recorded for this clone. This chain joins TRBV6-5 and TRBJ2-5, with 11 bases aligning to TRBD2. CDR1 and CDR2 (germline): MNHEY, SVGAGI. The CDR3 extends over 15 amino acids. The ends lost 7 bases at V and 2 bases at J; junction bases unmatched: 6. The DNA for the CDR3 is TGTGCCAGCAACCTAGCGGGGGGTTTGCAAGAGACCCAGTACTTC. It specifies CASNLAGGLQETQYF.

This chain uses TRBV20-1 with TRBJ2-3; D possibly uses TRBD1 or TRBD2 (5 bases each). This CDR3 is 11 amino acids long. Germline loops: CDR1 DFQATT, CDR2 SNEGSKA (reference sequence). The V end was cut by 5 bases, the J end by 11 bases, with 14 bases between. CDR3 DNA: TGCAGTGCTGGAGGAAATCAGGGGCAGTATTTT. This codes for CSAGGNQGQYF.

To note about this clone: Other DNA sequences in the same sample also yield this CDR3. The CDR3 loop is CASSPAEGYGYTF. Written as DNA, the CDR3 is TGTGCCAGCAGCCCTGCGGAGGGCTATGGCTACACCTTC. This chain joins TRBV7-9 and TRBJ1-2; D call uncertain. Germline values: CDR1 SEHNR, CDR2 FQNEAQ (reference sequence). V was pared by 5 bases and J by 4 bases, with 11 bases between. The CDR3 covers 13 residues. Full variable domain (missing parts from reference TRBV7-9 and TRBJ1-2): DTGVSQNPRHKITKRGQNVTFRCDPISEHNRLYWYRQTLGQGPEFLTYFQNEAQLEKSRLLSDRFSAERPKGSFSTLEIQRTEQGDSAMYLCASSPAEGYGYTFGSGTRLTVV.

This chain links TRBV4-1 with TRBJ1-5; no clear D. In germline, CDR1 is MGHRA, CDR2 YSYEKL. V lost 0 bases and J 6 bases, leaving 9 bases between the germline ends. CDR3 length: 14 residues. CDR3 DNA sequence: TGCGCCAGCAGCCAAGAGAGGGATGGTCAGCCCCAGCATTTT. Translating it yields CASSQERDGQPQHF.

The rearrangement links TRBV5-1 to TRBJ2-2; weak D call: TRBD1 (7 bases). The CDR3 length is 15 residues. From germline, CDR1 is SGHRS and CDR2 YFSETQ. V was trimmed by 2 bases and J by 4 bases, leaving 12 bases between them. CDR3 nucleotide sequence: TGCGCCAGCAGCTTTAGGAGGGGGCGCACCGGGGAGCTGTTTTTT. The encoded protein is CASSFRRGRTGELFF.

This clone has just a few counts. The genes are TRBV19 and TRBJ1-5; tentative D call: TRBD1 (5 bases). This CDR3 comprises 15 residues. V lost 4 bases and J 2 bases, leaving 12 bases between the germline ends. Germline V gives CDR1 LNHDA, CDR2 SQIVND (reference sequence). The CDR3 DNA reads TGTGCCAGTAGTAAGGGGCCTCAGGGCAATCAGCCCCAGCATTTT. Amino acid sequence: CASSKGPQGNQPQHF. The full variable domain, rest sourced from reference TRBV19 and TRBJ1-5, is DGGITQSPKYLFRKEGQNVTLSCEQNLNHDAMYWYRQDPGQGLRLIYYSQIVNDFQKGDIAEGYSVSREKKESFPLTVTSAQKNPTAFYLCASSKGPQGNQPQHFGDGTRLSIL.

The chain is built from TRBV5-8 and TRBJ1-5; TRBD1 aligns across 8 bases. The CDR3 totals 15 residues. Germline-derived CDR1 and CDR2 are SGHTS and YDEGEE. J was trimmed by 5 bases and V by 5 bases; bases with no gene match: 9. In nucleotides, the CDR3 is TGTGCCAGCAGTCCCGACAGGGGTAATTATCAGCCCCAGCATTTT. As protein: CASSPDRGNYQPQHF.

On this clone: A far larger clone is only one base removed, so a read error is likely. The gene calls are TRBV5-8 and TRBJ2-1, with D tentatively TRBD2 (6 bases). In germline, CDR1 is SGHTS, CDR2 YDEGEE. V lost 4 bases to trimming and J lost 4 bases, with 18 bases between them. The CDR3 sequence is 16 residues long. In nucleotides, the CDR3 is TGTGCCAGCAGCCAAGGGCTAGCGACCATGTACAATGAGCAGTTCTTC. Protein sequence: CASSQGLATMYNEQFF. Complete variable domain (other parts from reference TRBV5-8 and TRBJ2-1): EAGVTQSPTHLIKTRGQQATLRCSPISGHTSVYWYQQALGLGLQFLLWYDEGEERNRGNFPPRFSGRQFPNYSSELNVNALELEDSALYLCASSQGLATMYNEQFFGPGTRLTVL.

The V call is TRBV4-1, the J call TRBJ2-3; D remains ambiguous. V lost 4 bases to trimming and J lost 1 base, with 12 bases between them. The CDR3 is 15 amino acids. Germline CDR1 is MGHRA and CDR2 is YSYEKL. The CDR3 protein is CASSPSQIGTDTQYF. CDR3 bases: TGCGCCAGCAGCCCTTCCCAGATAGGCACAGATACGCAGTATTTT.

This sequence joins TRBV9 and TRBJ1-6, with 8 bases matching TRBD1. There are 15 residues in the CDR3. The V gene end was trimmed by 0 bases and the J gene end by 4 bases; junction bases not matched to a gene: 0. Germline V gene sequence: CDR1 SGDLS, CDR2 YYNGEE. DNA of the CDR3: TGTGCCAGCAGCGTAGGGGACAGGTATAATTCACCCCTCCACTTT. It codes for CASSVGDRYNSPLHF.

V gene TRBV11-3 combines with J gene TRBJ2-7; D gene ambiguous. Germline CDR1 reads SGHNT; CDR2 reads YENEEA. V was clipped by 2 bases and J by 5 bases, with 7 bases between them. The CDR3 extends over 12 amino acids. For the CDR3, the DNA is TGTGCCAGCAGCTTAAACACGGACGAGCAGTACTTC. Translating it yields CASSLNTDEQYF. Combining the CDR3 with reference TRBV11-3 and TRBJ2-7 gives the whole variable domain EAGVVQSPRYKIIEKKQPVAFWCNPISGHNTLYWYLQNLGQGPELLIRYENEEAVDDSQLPKDRFSAERLKGVDSTLKIQPAELGDSAVYLCASSLNTDEQYFGPGTRLTVT.

The chain couples TRBV10-2 to TRBJ2-1; TRBD1 matches 8 bases. The germline V gene encodes CDR1 WSHSY and CDR2 SAAADI. Trimming removed 2 bases from V and 6 bases from J; junction bases left unmatched: 6. The CDR3 covers 15 residues. This CDR3 reads CASSEQTGVLNEQFF. The CDR3 DNA reads as TGCGCCAGCAGTGAGCAGACAGGGGTACTCAATGAGCAGTTCTTC.

The gene calls are TRBV2 and TRBJ2-3; D not certain. V was clipped by 3 bases and J by 0 bases, with 10 bases between them. Germline V gene sequence: CDR1 SNHLY, CDR2 FYNNEI. The CDR3 extends over 15 amino acids. This chain's CDR3 is CASSDRRDSTDTQYF. The CDR3 DNA reads as TGTGCCAGCAGTGACCGTCGCGACAGCACAGATACGCAGTATTTT. Looking up the rest from reference TRBV2 and TRBJ2-3 gives the full variable domain: EPEVTQTPSHQVTQMGQEVILRCVPISNHLYFYWYRQILGQKVEFLVSFYNNEISEKSEIFDDQFSVERPDGSNFTLKIRSTKLEDSAMYFCASSDRRDSTDTQYFGPGTRLTVL.

The chain joins TRBV28 to TRBJ1-5; no clear D. Germline CDR1 and CDR2: MDHEN and SYDVKM. Trimming stripped 8 bases from V and 4 bases from J, with 18 bases between. This CDR3 is built from 15 residues. The CDR3 loop is CASGSPTTGNQPQHF. The CDR3 DNA sequence: TGTGCCAGCGGTTCTCCTACTACGGGGAATCAGCCCCAGCATTTT.

This clone rates as large. The genes are TRBV27 and TRBJ2-1, with D possibly being TRBD1 (6 bases). The germline V and J ends were trimmed by 2 bases and 0 bases, with 11 bases remaining between them. Germline-derived CDR1 and CDR2 are MNHEY and SMNVEV (reference sequence). The CDR3 has 16 residues. This chain's CDR3 is CASSLPTGGSYNEQFF. CDR3 sequence (DNA): TGTGCCAGCAGTTTACCGACAGGAGGCTCCTACAATGAGCAGTTCTTC.